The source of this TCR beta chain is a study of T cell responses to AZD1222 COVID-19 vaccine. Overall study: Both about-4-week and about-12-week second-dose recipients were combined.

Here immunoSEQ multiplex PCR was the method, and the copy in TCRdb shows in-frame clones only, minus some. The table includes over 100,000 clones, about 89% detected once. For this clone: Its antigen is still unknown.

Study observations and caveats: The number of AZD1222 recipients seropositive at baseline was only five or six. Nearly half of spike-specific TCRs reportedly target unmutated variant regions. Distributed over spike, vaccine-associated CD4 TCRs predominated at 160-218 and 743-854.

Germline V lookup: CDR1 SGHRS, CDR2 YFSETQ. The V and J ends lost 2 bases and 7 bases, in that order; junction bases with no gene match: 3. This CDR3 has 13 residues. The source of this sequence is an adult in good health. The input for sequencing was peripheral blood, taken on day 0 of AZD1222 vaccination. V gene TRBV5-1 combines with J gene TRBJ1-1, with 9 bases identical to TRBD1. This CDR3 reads CASSFGTGIEAFF. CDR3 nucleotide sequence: TGCGCCAGCAGCTTTGGGACAGGGATTGAAGCTTTCTTT. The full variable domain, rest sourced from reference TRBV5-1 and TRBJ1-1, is KAGVTQTPRYLIKTRGQQVTLSCSPISGHRSVSWYQQTPGQGLQFLFEYFSETQRNKGNFPGRFSGRQFSNSRSEMNVSTLELGDSALYLCASSFGTGIEAFFGQGTRLTVV.